The clone carrying this T cell receptor (beta chain) has more than one count but fewer than ten. The antigen is not known. PCR was performed using 60 Vbeta and 13 Jbeta primers. Using immunoSEQ multiplex PCR, the repertoire was profiled, and TCRdb retains in-frame clones only, with some absent. The repertoire holds approximately 200,000 clones, with roughly 84% as singletons. The sample comes from a study of cytomegalovirus exposure and HLA in healthy donors. General observations from the study: According to a later analysis, donors in an Asian-associated ancestry cluster reportedly had fewer N-insertions than the roughly 640-donor mean. Earlier analysis looked at TCR beta V segments, and most were productive about 90% or about 30% of the time.

All the people who gave samples were healthy bone marrow donors. The sequenced sample consisted of PBMCs. This TCR was sampled from a girl between 10 and 17 years old in good health and CMV-seronegative.

The CDR3 loop is CAWTPGPSEKLFF. The CDR3 DNA is TGTGCCTGGACCCCAGGCCCCTCTGAAAAACTGTTTTTT. The chain is built from TRBV30 and TRBJ1-4; D remains unclear. Trimming took 4 bases from V and 7 from J, leaving 13 bases between them. Germline loops: CDR1 GTSNPN, CDR2 SVGIG (reference sequence). This CDR3 comprises 13 residues.